A selection of T cell receptor beta chains follows, all from one sample in a study of blood T cell repertoires in COVID-19. Profiled with immunoSEQ multiplex PCR; TCRdb holds only in-frame clones, not every one. The sample consists of around 310,000 clones, around 91% of them appearing once. Sequenced: peripheral blood. These receptors all come from a woman between 40 and 50 years old with COVID-19, enrolled during active disease. The CDR3 runs from the conserved cysteine through the conserved F or W. The D gene is left open where the match is weak. Size is stated for part of the rows, as once, few or many counts, or as a class when the clone is expanded.

TRBV10-3	TRBJ1-6	-	TRBD1	CAISESQGRNSPLHF	TGTGCCATCAGTGAGTCACAGGGGAGGAATTCACCCCTCCACTTT
TRBV6-6	TRBJ1-1	-	-	CAGTSGGEAFF	TGTGCCGGAACATCGGGGGGAGAAGCTTTCTTT
TRBV18	TRBJ1-3	-	TRBD1	CASSPGTGLPGFNSGNTIYF	TGTGCCAGCTCACCAGGGACAGGGCTCCCTGGATTTAACTCTGGAAACACCATATATTTT
TRBV7-3	TRBJ2-2	-	TRBD2	CASSLPSGTSYAGELFF	TGTGCCAGCAGCTTACCATCCGGGACTAGTTACGCCGGGGAGCTGTTTTTT
TRBV3-1/TRBV3-2	TRBJ1-2	-	-	CASSQSGGWVGDGYTF	TGTGCCAGCAGCCAATCAGGCGGGTGGGTCGGGGATGGCTACACCTTC
TRBV5-5	TRBJ2-7	few	TRBD1	CASSLVLGGQGVREQYF	TGTGCCAGCAGCTTGGTATTAGGGGGACAGGGGGTGAGGGAGCAGTACTTC
TRBV15	TRBJ2-3	-	TRBD2	CATRAGGSDTQYF	TGTGCCACCAGAGCGGGGGGTAGCGATACGCAGTATTTT
TRBV25-1	TRBJ2-5	-	TRBD1	CASSPTGATYQETQYF	TGTGCCAGCAGTCCTACAGGGGCCACGTACCAAGAGACCCAGTACTTC
TRBV7-2	TRBJ1-6	-	-	CASSLGRRQSPLHF	TGTGCCAGCAGCTTGGGGAGGCGTCAGTCACCCCTCCACTTT
TRBV2	TRBJ2-3	-	TRBD2	CARERGGGTDTQYF	TGTGCCCGCGAACGGGGGGGAGGCACAGATACGCAGTATTTT
TRBV19	TRBJ1-6	-	-	CASSIEVTGQSPLHF	TGTGCCAGTAGTATAGAGGTGACAGGACAATCACCCCTCCACTTT
TRBV11-2	TRBJ2-4	-	TRBD2	CASSLDGGTGTSGDKNIQYF	TGTGCCAGCAGCTTAGATGGTGGGACCGGGACTAGCGGGGACAAAAACATTCAGTACTTC
TRBV7-2	TRBJ2-3	-	TRBD2	CASSPTDRLAGGLTDTQYF	TGTGCCAGCAGCCCTACCGATCGACTAGCGGGGGGCCTCACAGATACGCAGTATTTT
TRBV3-1/TRBV3-2	TRBJ1-3	-	TRBD1	CASSLPGTGTGNTIYF	TGTGCCAGCAGCCTTCCAGGGACAGGGACTGGAAACACCATATATTTT
TRBV28	TRBJ2-5	-	-	CASSPGTPRFQETQYF	TGTGCCAGCAGTCCCGGCACGCCTAGGTTTCAAGAGACCCAGTACTTC
TRBV28	TRBJ1-2	-	-	CASTELGGRDYGYTF	TGTGCCAGCACCGAGCTTGGAGGGAGGGACTATGGCTACACCTTC
TRBV7-9	TRBJ2-7	-	-	CASSPRLGRGTYEQYF	TGTGCCAGCAGCCCGCGGTTGGGCCGAGGGACTTACGAGCAGTACTTC
TRBV7-3	TRBJ2-5	-	-	CASSLTAGLETQYF	TGTGCCAGCAGCTTAACGGCGGGGTTGGAGACCCAGTACTTC
TRBV19	TRBJ1-2	-	TRBD1	CASSPQGADGNGYTF	TGTGCCAGTAGTCCGCAGGGGGCGGATGGTAACGGCTACACCTTC
TRBV6-2/TRBV6-3	TRBJ1-5	-	-	CASSRGPEGNQPQHF	TGTGCCAGCAGTCGGGGTCCTGAGGGCAATCAGCCCCAGCATTTT
TRBV4-3	TRBJ1-4	-	TRBD1	CASSQGDRGHEKLFF	TGCGCCAGCAGCCAAGGGGACAGGGGGCATGAAAAACTGTTTTTT
TRBV4-3	TRBJ1-2	-	-	CASSHQQGGYTF	TGCGCCAGCAGCCACCAACAGGGAGGCTACACCTTC
TRBV11-2	TRBJ2-7	-	-	CASSLDSGVTYEQYF	TGTGCCAGCAGCTTAGATTCAGGGGTGACCTACGAGCAGTACTTC
TRBV9	TRBJ2-2	-	-	CASRFAVNTGELFF	TGTGCCAGCAGGTTTGCGGTTAACACCGGGGAGCTGTTTTTT
TRBV11-2	TRBJ2-5	-	-	CASSLDQQDRAQETQYF	TGTGCCAGCAGCTTAGATCAACAGGATCGGGCCCAAGAGACCCAGTACTTC
TRBV5-1	TRBJ2-7	-	TRBD1	CASSPRRDRGRFGEQYF	TGCGCCAGCAGCCCCCGCCGGGACAGGGGGCGCTTCGGGGAGCAGTACTTC
TRBV6-2/TRBV6-3	TRBJ2-1	-	TRBD2	CASSYPGLAVYEQFF	TGTGCCAGCAGTTACCCCGGACTAGCGGTATATGAGCAGTTCTTC
TRBV12-3/TRBV12-4	TRBJ2-3	-	-	CASRIQGHTQYF	TGTGCCAGCAGGATTCAGGGCCATACGCAGTATTTT
TRBV11-2	TRBJ2-1	-	TRBD2	CASSSLAVTYNEQFF	TGTGCCAGCAGCTCCCTAGCGGTCACCTACAATGAGCAGTTCTTC
TRBV4-3	TRBJ2-1	-	TRBD2	CASSQDAGAGITYNEQFF	TGCGCCAGCAGCCAAGATGCAGGAGCGGGAATAACCTACAATGAGCAGTTCTTC
TRBV21-1	TRBJ2-7	-	-	CASSPLKSSGRASYEQYF	TGTGCCAGCAGCCCCCTAAAGTCTAGCGGGAGGGCCTCCTACGAGCAGTACTTC
TRBV7-9	TRBJ1-1	-	-	CASSYAGGGGPMTEAFF	TGTGCCAGCAGCTACGCCGGGGGAGGTGGGCCCATGACTGAAGCTTTCTTT
TRBV24-1	TRBJ2-2	-	TRBD2	CATSENSGRPGELFF	TGTGCCACCAGTGAAAACTCCGGGAGGCCCGGGGAGCTGTTTTTT
TRBV6-5	TRBJ1-2	-	TRBD1	CASSYPGTGDYTF	TGTGCCAGCAGTTACCCCGGGACAGGGGACTACACCTTC
TRBV7-3	TRBJ2-5	-	TRBD2	CASSLSGGAVETQYF	TGTGCCAGCAGCTTAAGCGGGGGGGCCGTAGAGACCCAGTACTTC
TRBV9	TRBJ2-7	-	TRBD1	CASSVLGGQGLYEQYF	TGTGCCAGCAGCGTCTTAGGGGGCCAAGGACTTTACGAGCAGTACTTC
TRBV6-5	TRBJ2-3	-	-	CASSSGPRPTDTQYF	TGTGCCAGCAGTTCAGGGCCTCGCCCCACAGATACGCAGTATTTT
TRBV27	TRBJ2-3	-	TRBD1	CASRRDRGYTDTQYF	TGTGCCAGCAGGCGGGACAGGGGATACACAGATACGCAGTATTTT
TRBV4-3	TRBJ2-1	-	TRBD2	CASSQESSGTPQFF	TGCGCCAGCAGCCAGGAAAGTAGCGGGACCCCGCAGTTCTTC
TRBV14	TRBJ2-1	-	-	CASSQERGIEQFF	TGTGCCAGCAGCCAAGAAAGAGGGATTGAGCAGTTCTTC
TRBV4-3	TRBJ2-1	-	TRBD2	CASSQAEGGSRSYNEQFF	TGCGCCAGCAGCCAAGCGGAGGGAGGGTCCCGCTCCTACAATGAGCAGTTCTTC
TRBV6-2/TRBV6-3	TRBJ1-1	-	-	CASSIQQNTEAFF	TGTGCCAGCAGTATTCAACAGAACACTGAAGCTTTCTTT
TRBV19	TRBJ2-7	-	-	CASSILWRAVSYEQYF	TGTGCCAGTAGTATACTGTGGCGCGCGGTCTCCTACGAGCAGTACTTC
TRBV5-4	TRBJ1-4	-	TRBD1	CASSFTSGGNEKLFF	TGTGCCAGCAGCTTTACATCAGGGGGCAATGAAAAACTGTTTTTT
TRBV2	TRBJ1-5	once	-	CASSEQGSNQPQHF	TGTGCCAGCAGTGAACAGGGAAGCAATCAGCCCCAGCATTTT
TRBV7-9	TRBJ1-1	-	TRBD1	CASSTQPGQAQNTEAFF	TGTGCCAGCAGCACGCAACCGGGACAGGCACAGAACACTGAAGCTTTCTTT
TRBV15	TRBJ2-2	once	-	CATTLRANTGELFF	TGTGCCACCACACTCAGGGCGAACACCGGGGAGCTGTTTTTT
TRBV15	TRBJ2-3	-	TRBD2	CATGNGRAGTDTQYF	TGTGCCACCGGAAACGGGAGGGCCGGGACAGATACGCAGTATTTT
TRBV4-3	TRBJ1-5	-	-	CASSQDRAQGNQPQHF	TGCGCCAGCAGCCAAGATAGGGCACAGGGCAATCAGCCCCAGCATTTT
TRBV6-4	TRBJ1-5	-	TRBD1	CASSVDRGHQPQHF	TGTGCCAGCAGTGTGGACAGGGGGCATCAGCCCCAGCATTTT
TRBV7-3	TRBJ2-1	-	TRBD2	CASSSLAGVPQNEQFF	TGTGCCAGCAGCTCCCTAGCGGGAGTTCCCCAAAATGAGCAGTTCTTC